The sequence of this TCR beta chain was determined in a study of blood T cell repertoires in COVID-19 (dated by TCRdb to 2018 to 2020). Regarding the complete study: Samples covering the acute and convalescent phases of COVID-19 were provided by collaborators in the United States, Italy and Spain. The samples were drawn from two sources: the first 160 participants of the ongoing ImmuneRACE study, and over 950 subjects contributed by 6 global collaborators. The repertoires were released in a freely available public database intended as a resource for research on the immune response to SARS-CoV-2. The dataset comprised deeply sampled blood TCRbeta repertoires from subjects exposed to, actively infected with, or recovered from COVID-19. The material from the prospective study consisted of cDNA or gDNA derived from T cells, B-cell-depleted T cells, or PBMCs. The sample metadata nearly always contained a de-identified subject ID, COVID-19 status, age in years and sex. Where available, HLA class I and class II types were taken from metadata supplied by the sample provider and were not determined by assay-based typing. Findings and caveats that apply to the study as a whole: Clinical and demographic metadata were provided uncurated, with the amount varying by source and participant.

Participants in the prospective study were aged about 18 to 95 years, lived in 20 to 25 United States geographic areas, and enrolled through a virtual design. Cohort assignment in the prospective study relied on participant-reported clinical history from a screening survey and a study questionnaire. Each participant in the prospective study had whole blood, serum and a nasopharyngeal or oropharyngeal swab collected by mobile phlebotomists. Additional blood draws and questionnaires over an approximately two-month period could optionally be provided by prospective study participants. Blood samples from the prospective study were shipped frozen or at room temperature prior to DNA extraction. V loses 7 bases, J loses 7 bases, and the germline ends lie 13 bases apart. CDR3 length: 12 amino acids, cysteine to phenylalanine. This entry keeps only the CDR3 DNA: 36 bases, framed from base 1. In regard to this clone: Its antigen target is currently unknown. The sample holds no much larger clone one base away, and base qualities are not on file.

TCRbeta CDR3 regions were amplified from genomic DNA by means of the immunoSEQ Assay, a bias-controlled multiplex PCR. The original methods were these. The number of nucleated cells in each sample was estimated from the amplification of reference gene primers within the assay. Sequence reads were collapsed and filtered to measure the absolute abundance of every unique TCRbeta CDR3 rearrangement. For each sample, productive Simpson clonality was calculated as the square root of Simpson's diversity index across productive rearrangements. TCRdb took over this immuneACCESS table, retaining in-frame rearrangements with V and J assigned. Such tables are incomplete; in checked studies, under half of the missing clones stem from an unresolved V gene, and the remainder is unexplained. D and trimming come from the DNA, and the V and J calls and clone size come from that table. In this sample the table shows approximately 240,000 clones, 80% to 90% of which occur a single time. 3% to 3.5% of the sample rests with the top ten.

This sequence originates from a woman aged 18 to 35 in a cohort exposed to, infected with or recovered from COVID-19 (not recorded which). The specimen was PBMCs or T cells enriched from blood (not recorded which). The rearrangement combines TRBV12-3 or TRBV12-4 with TRBJ1-1; the D gene remains uncertain. The DNA reads TGTGCCAGCACCCAGGACTGGGGTGAAGCTTTCTTT. It translates as CASTQDWGEAFF.